This T cell receptor beta chain was identified in a study of graft-versus-host responses after intestinal transplantation. General study findings and limits: Graft-versus-host to host-versus-graft clonal ratios in allografts were high in patients with graft-donor T cell macrochimerism.

The CDR3 length is 14 residues. Per germline, CDR1 SGHDT and CDR2 YYEEEE. Trimming stripped 2 bases from V and 0 bases from J, with 9 bases between. This table comes from immunoSEQ multiplex PCR, and its TCRdb copy is limited to in-frame clones, with some not included. The profile covers about 93,000 clones, with 90% to 95% appearing a single time and 0.45% to 0.6% taken by the ten largest. With regard to this clone: As yet, its antigen is unknown.

The chain couples TRBV5-6 to TRBJ2-7; D gene ambiguous. Sequences were derived from unstimulated CD8+ T cells sorted from spleen or lymph node cells, sampled before intestinal transplant. The receptor's source is a human donor who received an intestinal transplant. CDR3 sequence reads: CASSFGGPSYEQYF. The CDR3 DNA reads as TGTGCCAGCAGCTTTGGCGGCCCCTCCTACGAGCAGTACTTC.